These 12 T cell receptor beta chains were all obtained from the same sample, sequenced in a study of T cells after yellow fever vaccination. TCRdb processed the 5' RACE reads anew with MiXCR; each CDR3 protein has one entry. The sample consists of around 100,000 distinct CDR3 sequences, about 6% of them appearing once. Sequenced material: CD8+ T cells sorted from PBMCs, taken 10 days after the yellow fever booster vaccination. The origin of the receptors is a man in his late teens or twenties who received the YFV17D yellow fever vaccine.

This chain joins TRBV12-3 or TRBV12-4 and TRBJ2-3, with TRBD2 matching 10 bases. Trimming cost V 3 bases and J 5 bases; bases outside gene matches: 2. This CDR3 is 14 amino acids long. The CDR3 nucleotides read TGTGCCAGCAGTTTTCTAGCGGGGGAAGATACGCAGTATTTT. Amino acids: CASSFLAGEDTQYF.

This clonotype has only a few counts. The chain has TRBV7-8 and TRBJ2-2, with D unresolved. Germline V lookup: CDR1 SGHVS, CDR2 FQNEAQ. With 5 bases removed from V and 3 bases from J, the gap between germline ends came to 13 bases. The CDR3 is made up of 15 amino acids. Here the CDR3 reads CASSHDIVDTGELFF. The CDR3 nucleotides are TGTGCCAGCAGCCACGACATAGTCGACACCGGGGAGCTGTTTTTT.

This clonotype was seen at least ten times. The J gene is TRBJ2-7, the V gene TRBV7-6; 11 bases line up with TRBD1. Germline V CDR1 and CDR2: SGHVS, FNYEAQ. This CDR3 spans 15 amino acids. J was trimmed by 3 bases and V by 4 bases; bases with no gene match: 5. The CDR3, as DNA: TGTGCCAGCAGCTACGGGACAGGGGGGGTCTACGAGCAGTACGTC. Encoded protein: CASSYGTGGVYEQYV.

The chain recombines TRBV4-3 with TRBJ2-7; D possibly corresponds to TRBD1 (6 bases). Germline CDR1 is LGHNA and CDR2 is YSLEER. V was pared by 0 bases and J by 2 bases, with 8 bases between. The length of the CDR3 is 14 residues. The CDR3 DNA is TGCGCCAGCAGCCAAGAAAGGGACACCTACGAGCAGTACGTC. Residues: CASSQERDTYEQYV.

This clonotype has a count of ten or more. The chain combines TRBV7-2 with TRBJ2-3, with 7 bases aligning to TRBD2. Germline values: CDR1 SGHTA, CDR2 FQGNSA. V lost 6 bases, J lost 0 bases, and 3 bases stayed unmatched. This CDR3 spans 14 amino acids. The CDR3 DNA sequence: TGTGCCAGCAGAGGCGGGGGAAGCACAGATACGCAGTATTTT. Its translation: CASRGGGSTDTQYF.

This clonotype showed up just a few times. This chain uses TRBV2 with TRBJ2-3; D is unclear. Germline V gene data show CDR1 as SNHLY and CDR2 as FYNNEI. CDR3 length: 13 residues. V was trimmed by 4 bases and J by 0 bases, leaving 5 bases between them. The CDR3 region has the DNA TGTGCCAGCAGTGGGTACAGCACAGATACGCAGTATTTT. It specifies CASSGYSTDTQYF.

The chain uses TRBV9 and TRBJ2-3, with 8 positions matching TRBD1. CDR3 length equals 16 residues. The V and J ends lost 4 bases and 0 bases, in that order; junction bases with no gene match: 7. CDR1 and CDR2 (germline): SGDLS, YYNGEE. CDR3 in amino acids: CASSNPRDRSTDTQYF. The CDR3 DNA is TGTGCCAGCAGCAACCCCCGGGACAGGAGCACAGATACGCAGTATTTT.

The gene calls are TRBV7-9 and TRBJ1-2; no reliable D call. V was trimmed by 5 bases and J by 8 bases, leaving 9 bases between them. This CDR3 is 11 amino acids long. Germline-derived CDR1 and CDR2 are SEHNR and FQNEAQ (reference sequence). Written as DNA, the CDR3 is TGTGCCAGCAGCCTAACTCAGGGCTACACCTTC. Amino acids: CASSLTQGYTF. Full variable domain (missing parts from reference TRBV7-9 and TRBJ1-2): DTGVSQNPRHKITKRGQNVTFRCDPISEHNRLYWYRQTLGQGPEFLTYFQNEAQLEKSRLLSDRFSAERPKGSFSTLEIQRTEQGDSAMYLCASSLTQGYTFGSGTRLTVV.

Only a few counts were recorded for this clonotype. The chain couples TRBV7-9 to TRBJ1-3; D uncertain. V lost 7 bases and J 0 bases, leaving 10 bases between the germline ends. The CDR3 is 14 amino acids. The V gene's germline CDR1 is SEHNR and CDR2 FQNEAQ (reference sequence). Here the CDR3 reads CASKGASSGNTIYF. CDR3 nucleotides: TGTGCCAGCAAAGGAGCTAGCTCTGGAAACACCATATATTTT. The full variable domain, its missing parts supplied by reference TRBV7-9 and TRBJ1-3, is DTGVSQNPRHKITKRGQNVTFRCDPISEHNRLYWYRQTLGQGPEFLTYFQNEAQLEKSRLLSDRFSAERPKGSFSTLEIQRTEQGDSAMYLCASKGASSGNTIYFGEGSWLTVV.

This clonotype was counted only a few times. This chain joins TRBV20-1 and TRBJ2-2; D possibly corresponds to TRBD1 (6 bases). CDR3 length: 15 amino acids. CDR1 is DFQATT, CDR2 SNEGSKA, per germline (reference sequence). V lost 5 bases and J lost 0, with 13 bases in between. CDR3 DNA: TGCAGTGCTTCCGGGACACGGTCGAACACCGGGGAGCTGTTTTTT. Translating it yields CSASGTRSNTGELFF.

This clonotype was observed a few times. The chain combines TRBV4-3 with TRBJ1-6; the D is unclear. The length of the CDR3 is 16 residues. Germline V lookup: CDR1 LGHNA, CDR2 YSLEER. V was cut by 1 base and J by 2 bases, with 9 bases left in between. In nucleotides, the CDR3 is TGCGCCAGCAGCCAAGGGGGTCCGGCCTATAATTCACCCCTCCACTTT. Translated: CASSQGGPAYNSPLHF.

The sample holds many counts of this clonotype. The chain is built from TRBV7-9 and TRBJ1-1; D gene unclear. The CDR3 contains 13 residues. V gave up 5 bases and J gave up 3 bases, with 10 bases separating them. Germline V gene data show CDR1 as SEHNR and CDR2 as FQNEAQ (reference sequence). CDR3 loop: CASSDGGYTEAFF. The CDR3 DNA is TGTGCCAGCAGCGACGGAGGGTACACTGAAGCTTTCTTT. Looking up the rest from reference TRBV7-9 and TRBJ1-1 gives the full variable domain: DTGVSQNPRHKITKRGQNVTFRCDPISEHNRLYWYRQTLGQGPEFLTYFQNEAQLEKSRLLSDRFSAERPKGSFSTLEIQRTEQGDSAMYLCASSDGGYTEAFFGQGTRLTVV.